This T cell receptor (beta chain) stems from a study of blood T cell repertoires in COVID-19. Study background: Sources were T cells, B-cell-depleted T cells, or PBMCs; the material itself was cDNA or gDNA.

This clone was counted many times. CDR3 length: 14 amino acids. The germline V gene encodes CDR1 MNHEY and CDR2 SVGEGT. Trimming pared 6 bases from V and 4 bases from J, leaving 12 bases between. Authors' methods: Reference gene primer amplification yielded estimated nucleated cell counts. Data came from immunoSEQ multiplex PCR; TCRdb stores just in-frame clones and leaves some out. V, J and clone size are taken as reported in that table, and D and trimming were inferred from the DNA itself. The table records about 140,000 clones, 75% to 90% of them present only once. Sequenced: peripheral blood. This sequence was found in a middle-aged man who had recovered from COVID-19. The gene calls are TRBV6-2 or TRBV6-3 and TRBJ1-4; D uncertain. This chain's CDR3 is CASSEVQLNEKLFF. CDR3 bases: TGTGCCAGCAGCGAAGTACAGCTTAATGAAAAACTGTTTTTT.